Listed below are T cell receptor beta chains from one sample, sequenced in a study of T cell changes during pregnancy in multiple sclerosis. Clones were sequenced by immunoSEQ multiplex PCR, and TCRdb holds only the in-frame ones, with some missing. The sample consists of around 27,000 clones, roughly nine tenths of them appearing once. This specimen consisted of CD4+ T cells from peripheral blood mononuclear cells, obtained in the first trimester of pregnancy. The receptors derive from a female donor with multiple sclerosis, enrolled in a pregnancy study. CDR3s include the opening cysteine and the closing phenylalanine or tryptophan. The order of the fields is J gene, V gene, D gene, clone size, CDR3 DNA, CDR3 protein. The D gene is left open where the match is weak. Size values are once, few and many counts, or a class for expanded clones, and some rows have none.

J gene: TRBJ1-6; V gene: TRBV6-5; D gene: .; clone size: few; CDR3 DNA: TGTGCCAGCAGTTACTCTCTCGGGATGGGAGATTCACCCCTCCACTTT; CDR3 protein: CASSYSLGMGDSPLHF
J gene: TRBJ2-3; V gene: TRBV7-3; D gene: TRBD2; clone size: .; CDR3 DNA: TGTGCCAGCAGCTTACGGGGGGGGCCGACCTACACGCAGTATTTT; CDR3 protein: CASSLRGGPTYTQYF
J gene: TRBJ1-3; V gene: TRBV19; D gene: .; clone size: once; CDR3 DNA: TGTGCCAGTAGTAGAGTAACTGGAAACACCATATATTTT; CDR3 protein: CASSRVTGNTIYF
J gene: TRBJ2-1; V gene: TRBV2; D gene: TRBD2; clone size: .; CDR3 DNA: TGTGCCAGCACACGAGCGGGGACCTCCTACAATGAGCAGTTCTTC; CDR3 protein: CASTRAGTSYNEQFF
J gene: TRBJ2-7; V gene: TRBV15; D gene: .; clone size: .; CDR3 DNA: TGTGCCACCAGCAGAGGACAGCAATACGAGCAGTACTTC; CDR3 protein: CATSRGQQYEQYF
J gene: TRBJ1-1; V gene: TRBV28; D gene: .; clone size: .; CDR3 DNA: TGTGCCAGCAGTTTCGGGGGGGGTTCCGCCGAAGCTTTCTTT; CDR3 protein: CASSFGGGSAEAFF
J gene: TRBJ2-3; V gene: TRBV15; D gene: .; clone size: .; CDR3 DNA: TGTGCCACCAGCAGAGATGTCGGGGTGGTGGCGGATACGCAGTATTTT; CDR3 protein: CATSRDVGVVADTQYF
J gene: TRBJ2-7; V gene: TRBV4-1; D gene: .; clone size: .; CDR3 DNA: TGCGCCAGCAGCCTGTCAGGGGGGACCTACGAGCAGTACTTC; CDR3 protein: CASSLSGGTYEQYF
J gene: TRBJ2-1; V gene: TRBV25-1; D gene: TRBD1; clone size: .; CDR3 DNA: TGTGCCAGCACAGAACAGGGGCAAGGTGAGCAGTTCTTC; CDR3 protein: CASTEQGQGEQFF
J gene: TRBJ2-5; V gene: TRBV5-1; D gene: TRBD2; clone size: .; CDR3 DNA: TGCGCCAGCAGCTTATTTGTTAGCGGGGGGCCCCCGTACTTC; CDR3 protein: CASSLFVSGGPPYF
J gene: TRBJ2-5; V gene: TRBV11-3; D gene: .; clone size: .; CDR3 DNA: TGTGCCAGCAGCCTAGGGGGGAGAGGGGGCGAGACCCAGTACTTC; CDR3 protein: CASSLGGRGGETQYF
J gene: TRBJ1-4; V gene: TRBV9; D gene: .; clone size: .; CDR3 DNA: TGTGCCAGCAGCCCATGGGACATGCAAACTAATGAAAAACTGTTTTTT; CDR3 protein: CASSPWDMQTNEKLFF
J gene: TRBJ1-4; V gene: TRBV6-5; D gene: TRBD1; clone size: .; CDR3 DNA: TGTGCCAGCAGCACTACCGGGACAGGGGGGGAAAAACTGTTTTTT; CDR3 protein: CASSTTGTGGEKLFF
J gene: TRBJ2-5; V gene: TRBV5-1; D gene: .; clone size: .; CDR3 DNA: TGCGCCAGCAGCCCAGGCTCCCAAGAGACCCAGTACTTC; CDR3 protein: CASSPGSQETQYF
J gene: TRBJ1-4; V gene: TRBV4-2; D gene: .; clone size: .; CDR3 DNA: TGTGCCAGCAGCCAATATTCGCCCCGGTCTACGTTGGTTCTTCGAACTAATGAAAAACTGTTTTTT; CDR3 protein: CASSQYSPRSTLVLRTNEKLFF
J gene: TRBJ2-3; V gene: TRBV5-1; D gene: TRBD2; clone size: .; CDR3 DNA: TGCGCCAGCACCGTGGCGGCTAGCGGGGGGGGGACAGATACGCAGTATTTT; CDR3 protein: CASTVAASGGGTDTQYF
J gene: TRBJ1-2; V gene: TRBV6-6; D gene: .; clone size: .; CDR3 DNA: TGTGCCAGCAGTTACGGAGGGGACGGCTATGGCTACACCTTC; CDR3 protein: CASSYGGDGYGYTF
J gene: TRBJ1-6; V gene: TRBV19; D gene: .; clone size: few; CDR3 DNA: TGTGCCAGTAGTCTCAGAGGGGGAAATAATTCACCCCTCCACTTT; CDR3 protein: CASSLRGGNNSPLHF
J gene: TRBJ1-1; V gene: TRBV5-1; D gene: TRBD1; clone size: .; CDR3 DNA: TGCGCCAGCAGCTGGACAGGTATGAACACTGAAGCTTTCTTT; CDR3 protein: CASSWTGMNTEAFF
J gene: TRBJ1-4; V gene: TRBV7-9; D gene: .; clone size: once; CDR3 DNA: TGTGCCAGCAGCCGTACCTTTGGACTGGGGAGGAATGAAAAACTGTTTTTT; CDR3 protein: CASSRTFGLGRNEKLFF
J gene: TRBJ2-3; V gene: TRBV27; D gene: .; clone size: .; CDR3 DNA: TGTGCCAGCAGTCCGCAGGCGGGTACGCAGTATTTT; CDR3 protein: CASSPQAGTQYF
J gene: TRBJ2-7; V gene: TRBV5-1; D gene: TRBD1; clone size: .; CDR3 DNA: TGCGCCAGCAGCTTGGAATGGACAGGGGGCTACGAGCAGTACTTC; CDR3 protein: CASSLEWTGGYEQYF
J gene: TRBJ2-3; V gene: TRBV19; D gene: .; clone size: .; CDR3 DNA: TGTGCCAGTAGTATAGTCAGGCGGGAAGATACGCAGTATTTT; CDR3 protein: CASSIVRREDTQYF
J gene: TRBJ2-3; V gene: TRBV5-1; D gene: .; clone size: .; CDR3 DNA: TGCGCCAGCGCCATAGTCCCAGATACGCAGTATTTT; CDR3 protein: CASAIVPDTQYF
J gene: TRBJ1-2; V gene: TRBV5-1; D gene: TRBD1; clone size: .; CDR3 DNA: TGCGCCAGCAGCCTGACCGGGACAGGGGATGGCTACACCTTC; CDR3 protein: CASSLTGTGDGYTF
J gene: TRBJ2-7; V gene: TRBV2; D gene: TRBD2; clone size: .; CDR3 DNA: TGTGCCAGCAATTCAGACGGGAGGGTCGTATTGCAGTACTTC; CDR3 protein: CASNSDGRVVLQYF
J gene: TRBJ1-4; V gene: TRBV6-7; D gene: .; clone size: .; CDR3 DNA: TGTGCCAGCAGTTTGAGAGGAGGGACTAATGAAAAACTGTTTTTT; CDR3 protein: CASSLRGGTNEKLFF
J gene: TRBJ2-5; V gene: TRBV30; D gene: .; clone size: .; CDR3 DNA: TGTGCCTGGAGTGTCCTCTCGGAGACCCAGTACTTC; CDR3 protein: CAWSVLSETQYF
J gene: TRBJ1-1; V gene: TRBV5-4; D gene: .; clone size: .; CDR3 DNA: TGTGCCAGCAGCTTTGGAGGGGACGACACTGAAGCTTTCTTT; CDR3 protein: CASSFGGDDTEAFF
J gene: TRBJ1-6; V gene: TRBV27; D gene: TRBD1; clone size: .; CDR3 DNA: TGTGCCAGCAGTTTGCTCGGGACAGGGGAATCACCCCTCCACTTT; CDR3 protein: CASSLLGTGESPLHF
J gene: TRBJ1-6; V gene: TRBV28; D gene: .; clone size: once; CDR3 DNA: TGTGCCAGCAGTTTAGTTGGGGGGTCACCCCTCCACTTT; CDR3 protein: CASSLVGGSPLHF
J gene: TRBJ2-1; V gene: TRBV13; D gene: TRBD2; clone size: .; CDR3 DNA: TGTGCCAGCAGCTTAGAGGGACTAGCGGGGTATAATGAGCAGTTCTTC; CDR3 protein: CASSLEGLAGYNEQFF
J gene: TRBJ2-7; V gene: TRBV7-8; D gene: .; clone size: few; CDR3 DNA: TGTGCCAGCAGCACTTGGACAGACGCAACCTACGAGCAGTACTTC; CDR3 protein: CASSTWTDATYEQYF
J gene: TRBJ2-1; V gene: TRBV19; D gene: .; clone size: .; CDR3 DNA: TGTGCCAGTAGTCCCCCGGGACTCACCTACAATGAGCAGTTCTTC; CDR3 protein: CASSPPGLTYNEQFF
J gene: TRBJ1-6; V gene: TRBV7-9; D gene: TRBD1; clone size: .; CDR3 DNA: TGTGCCAGCAGCTTAGGCTCCGGGACAGCTAATTCACCCCTCCACTTT; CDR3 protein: CASSLGSGTANSPLHF
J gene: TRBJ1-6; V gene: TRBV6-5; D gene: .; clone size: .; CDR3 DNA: TGTGCCAGCAGTTACGTCCAGGGTCGTTCACCCCTCCACTTT; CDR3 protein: CASSYVQGRSPLHF
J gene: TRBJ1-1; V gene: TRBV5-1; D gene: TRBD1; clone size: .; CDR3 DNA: TGCGCCACCAGGGACAGCCCGAACACTGAAGCTTTCTTT; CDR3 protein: CATRDSPNTEAFF
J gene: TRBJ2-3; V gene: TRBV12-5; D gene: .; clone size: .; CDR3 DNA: TGTGCTAGTGGTTTGGGGCAGGGTTCGACAGATACGCAGTATTTT; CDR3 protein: CASGLGQGSTDTQYF
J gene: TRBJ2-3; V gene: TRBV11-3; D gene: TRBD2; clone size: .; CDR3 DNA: TGTGTCAGCAGCGGCCATGGACTAGCGGGAGATACGCAGTATTTT; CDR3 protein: CVSSGHGLAGDTQYF
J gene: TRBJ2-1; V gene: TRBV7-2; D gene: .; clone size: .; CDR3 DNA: TGTGCCAGCAGCTTAGTAAGCGGATCCTACAATGAGCAGTTCTTC; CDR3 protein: CASSLVSGSYNEQFF
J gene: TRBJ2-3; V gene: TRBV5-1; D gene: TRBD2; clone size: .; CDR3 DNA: TGCGCCAGCACGGGGGGTAGCGCGTCTAGCACAGATACGCAGTATTTT; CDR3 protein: CASTGGSASSTDTQYF
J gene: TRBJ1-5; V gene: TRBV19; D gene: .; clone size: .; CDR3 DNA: TGTGCCAGTAGTAAACAGGGAGGCAATCAGCCCCAGCATTTT; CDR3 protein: CASSKQGGNQPQHF
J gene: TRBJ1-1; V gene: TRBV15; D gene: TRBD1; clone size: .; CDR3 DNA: TGTGCCACCAGCAAACCGGGACAGGGGTACACTGAAGCTTTCTTT; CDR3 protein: CATSKPGQGYTEAFF
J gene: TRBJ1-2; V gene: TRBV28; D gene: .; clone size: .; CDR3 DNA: TGTGCCAGCGGGGGGATGGACTATGGCTACACCTTC; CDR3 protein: CASGGMDYGYTF
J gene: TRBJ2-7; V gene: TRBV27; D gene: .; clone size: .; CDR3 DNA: TGTGCCAGCAGTCAGGGGCCCGAGCAGTACTTC; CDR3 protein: CASSQGPEQYF
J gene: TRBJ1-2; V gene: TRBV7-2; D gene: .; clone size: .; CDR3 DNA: TGTGCCAGCAGCTTAATGCGGCTTAAGGAACACACCTTC; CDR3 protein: CASSLMRLKEHTF
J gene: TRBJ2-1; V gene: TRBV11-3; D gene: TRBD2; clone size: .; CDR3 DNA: TGTGCCAGCAGCGGCCAAGCGGGGGGTTACAATGAGCAGTTCTTC; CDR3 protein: CASSGQAGGYNEQFF
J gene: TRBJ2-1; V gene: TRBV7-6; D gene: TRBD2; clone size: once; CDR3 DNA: TGTGCCAGCAGCTTAGCGGGGGGAGGGGCAGGCCGATACAATGAGCAGTTCTTC; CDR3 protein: CASSLAGGGAGRYNEQFF
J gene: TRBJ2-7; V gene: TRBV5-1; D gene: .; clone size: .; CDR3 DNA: TGCGCCAGCAGCTTGGCCAGGGGGGTGGAAGAGCAGTACTTC; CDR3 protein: CASSLARGVEEQYF
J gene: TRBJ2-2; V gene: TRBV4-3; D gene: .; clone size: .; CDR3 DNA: TGCGCCAGCAGCCAAGAGGTGGGCAGTACCACCGGGGAGCTGTTTTTT; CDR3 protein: CASSQEVGSTTGELFF
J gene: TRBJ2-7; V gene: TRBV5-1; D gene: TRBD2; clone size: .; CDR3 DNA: TGCGCCAGCAGCCGGACTAGCGGGGCAGTCTACGAGCAGTACTTC; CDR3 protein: CASSRTSGAVYEQYF
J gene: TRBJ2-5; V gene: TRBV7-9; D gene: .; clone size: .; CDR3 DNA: TGTGCCAGCAGTCGCGGGACTCCCGCCCGAGAGACCCAGTACTTC; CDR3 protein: CASSRGTPARETQYF
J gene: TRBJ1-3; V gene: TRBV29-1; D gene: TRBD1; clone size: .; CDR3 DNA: TGCAGCGTTTCCAGGGGGATCGGAAACACCATATATTTT; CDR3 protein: CSVSRGIGNTIYF
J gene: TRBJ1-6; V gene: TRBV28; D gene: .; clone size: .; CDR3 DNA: TGTGCCAGCAGTACCGGGACTCTCCCACCCCTCCACTTT; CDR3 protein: CASSTGTLPPLHF
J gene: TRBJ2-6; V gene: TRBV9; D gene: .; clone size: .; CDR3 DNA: TGTGCCAGCAGCGCCCGGACTTCTGAGGCCAACGTCCTGACTTTC; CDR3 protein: CASSARTSEANVLTF
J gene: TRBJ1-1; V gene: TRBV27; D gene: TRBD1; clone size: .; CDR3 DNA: TGTGCCAGCAGTTTTGTAGGGGGCAGGGGCACTGAGGCTTTCTTT; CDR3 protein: CASSFVGGRGTEAFF
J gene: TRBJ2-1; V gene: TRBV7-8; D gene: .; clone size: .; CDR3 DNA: TGTGCCAGCAGCTTAGGGACTGCTTTCAATGAGCAGTTCTTC; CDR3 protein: CASSLGTAFNEQFF
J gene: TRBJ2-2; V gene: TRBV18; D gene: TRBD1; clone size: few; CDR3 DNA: TGTGCCAGCTCACCATCGGGACAGGGGGCGTGGACCGGGGAGCTGTTTTTT; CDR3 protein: CASSPSGQGAWTGELFF
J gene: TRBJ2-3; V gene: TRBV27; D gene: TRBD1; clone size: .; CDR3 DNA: TGTGCCAGCAGGGGCTGGACAGGTATCACAGATACGCAGTATTTT; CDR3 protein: CASRGWTGITDTQYF
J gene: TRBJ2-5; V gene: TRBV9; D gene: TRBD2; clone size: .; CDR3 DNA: TGTGCCAGCAGCGCCCACAGCGGGGGTTATCTAGAGACCCAGTACTTC; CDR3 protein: CASSAHSGGYLETQYF